Shown below are 21 T cell receptor beta chains from a single sample sequenced in a study of control samples from healthy donors and cancer patients. The data were produced by immunoSEQ multiplex PCR, yet TCRdb's version contains in-frame clones alone and is incomplete. The table includes about 51,000 clones, 80% detected once. The sequenced material came from blood. The receptor source for this set is a man between 65 and 85 years old in good health.

J is TRBJ2-5 and V is TRBV3-1 (or the pseudogene TRBV3-2); D assignment may be TRBD1 or TRBD2 (5 bases each). Trimming left V 3 bases short and J 1 base short, with 21 bases between. CDR3 length: 18 amino acids. CDR1 is LGHDT, CDR2 YNNKEL, per germline (reference sequence). The CDR3 sequence: CASSHLFRTRGTQETQYF. The DNA for the CDR3 is TGTGCCAGCAGCCATCTCTTCCGGACGAGGGGCACCCAAGAGACCCAGTACTTC.

The V call is TRBV5-6, the J call TRBJ2-5; 10 nucleotides align to TRBD2. V lost 4 bases and J lost 5; bases outside the gene matches: 8. CDR3 size: 15 residues. Germline loops: CDR1 SGHDT, CDR2 YYEEEE. CDR3 region: CASSDRLAGMETQYF. The CDR3 DNA sequence: TGTGCCAGCAGCGACCGACTAGCGGGTATGGAGACCCAGTACTTC.

This clone has a handful of counts. This chain links TRBV4-2 with TRBJ2-7, with 12 bases identical to TRBD1. The CDR3 length is 16 residues. Germline V lookup: CDR1 LGHNA, CDR2 YNFKEQ. J lost 5 bases, V lost 4 bases, and 9 bases had no gene match. CDR3 DNA sequence: TGTGCCAGCAGCCCCCCAACCGGGACAGGGGGCCACGAGCAGTACTTC. It encodes CASSPPTGTGGHEQYF.

The chain carries TRBV5-1 and TRBJ2-1; D may be TRBD2 (6 bases). The V gene's germline CDR1 is SGHRS and CDR2 YFSETQ. Deletions cut 0 bases from V and 7 bases from J, with 14 bases between. The CDR3 spans 15 residues. CDR3 coding DNA: TGCGCCAGCAGCTTGGCCAACGGGGGTGGTAATGAGCAGTTCTTC. Protein: CASSLANGGGNEQFF.

This sequence joins TRBV5-1 and TRBJ1-3, with unresolved D. With 6 bases removed from V and 4 bases from J, the gap between germline ends came to 20 bases. The CDR3 is 16 residues long. Per the germline V gene, CDR1 is SGHRS and CDR2 is YFSETQ. The CDR3 region has the DNA TGCGCCAGCACCCCCACTGGGAGGTCGAAAGGAAACACCATATATTTT. Its translation: CASTPTGRSKGNTIYF.

This chain connects TRBV5-4 to TRBJ2-1, with D perhaps TRBD1 or TRBD2 (6 bases each). CDR3 length: 11 amino acids. Trimming removed 3 bases from V and 16 bases from J, with 14 bases in between. Looked up from germline, CDR1 is SGHNT and CDR2 is YYREEE (reference sequence). The CDR3 coding sequence is TGTGCCAGCAGCTACAGGGAGGTAGAATTCTTC. Translating it yields CASSYREVEFF. Variable domain in full (rest from reference TRBV5-4 and TRBJ2-1): ETGVTQSPTHLIKTRGQQVTLRCSSQSGHNTVSWYQQALGQGPQFIFQYYREEENGRGNFPPRFSGLQFPNYSSELNVNALELDDSALYLCASSYREVEFFGPGTRLTVL.

The rearrangement links TRBV28 to TRBJ2-3; maybe TRBD2 (7 bases). V was cut by 5 bases and J by 2 bases, with 17 bases left in between. The CDR3 spans 16 residues. Germline lookup yields CDR1 MDHEN and CDR2 SYDVKM. In DNA, the CDR3 is TGTGCCAGCAGTGACAAGAAGGGGGGGGCCACAGATACGCAGTATTTT. This encodes CASSDKKGGATDTQYF.

With regard to this clone: Other nucleotide sequences in the sample specify the same CDR3. The chain has TRBV5-1 and TRBJ2-7; 10 positions match TRBD1. The CDR3 runs to 14 residues. CDR1 and CDR2 (germline): SGHRS, YFSETQ. After removal of 5 bases from V and 2 bases from J, the junction contained 4 bases not matched to a gene. The chain's CDR3 is CASSSGTGAYEQYF. CDR3 DNA: TGCGCCAGCAGTTCCGGGACAGGGGCCTACGAGCAGTACTTC.

V usage is TRBV7-6 and J usage is TRBJ2-1, with D tentatively TRBD1 or TRBD2 (5 bases each). The length of the CDR3 is 14 residues. CDR1 and CDR2 from the germline V gene are SGHVS and FNYEAQ. V was trimmed by 1 base and J by 6 bases, leaving 10 bases between them. CDR3 loop: CASSLETRGNEQFF. CDR3 nucleotide sequence: TGTGCCAGCAGCTTAGAGACGAGGGGCAATGAGCAGTTCTTC. Full variable domain (missing parts from reference TRBV7-6 and TRBJ2-1): GAGVSQSPRYKVTKRGQDVALRCDPISGHVSLYWYRQALGQGPEFLTYFNYEAQQDKSGLPNDRFSAERPEGSISTLTIQRTEQRDSAMYRCASSLETRGNEQFFGPGTRLTVL.

This clone has a single count. This same CDR3 is encoded by further DNA sequences in the sample. The V and J genes are TRBV5-1 and TRBJ2-2; a possible D gene is TRBD1 (6 bases). The CDR3 is 15 residues long. The V and J ends lost 3 bases and 0 bases respectively, with 9 bases between them. CDR1 is SGHRS, CDR2 YFSETQ, per germline. CDR3 sequence (DNA): TGCGCCAGCAGCTCGGGACAACCGAACACCGGGGAGCTGTTTTTT. Its protein is CASSSGQPNTGELFF.

This chain uses TRBV7-9 with TRBJ2-1, with D hard to call. CDR1 is SEHNR, CDR2 FQNEAQ, per germline (reference sequence). The CDR3 covers 13 residues. The V gene lost 3 bases and the J gene lost 8 bases, with 11 bases spanning the gap. In nucleotides, the CDR3 is TGTGCCAGCAGCTTCAGTGTGGGCGATGAGCAGTTCTTC. This sequence encodes CASSFSVGDEQFF.

The V gene is TRBV6-1, the J gene TRBJ2-1; 11 bases agree with TRBD2. V lost 2 bases to trimming and J lost 7 bases; unmatched junction nucleotides: 13. Per the germline V gene, CDR1 is MNHNS and CDR2 is SASEGT. This CDR3 has 18 amino acids. The CDR3 region has the DNA TGTGCCAGCAGTGAAAGGATCTTAAGGCTAGCGGGAGGAAATGAGCAGTTCTTC. Encoded protein: CASSERILRLAGGNEQFF.

This clone occurred a few times. The V and J genes are TRBV2 and TRBJ1-5, with D possibly matching TRBD1 (5 bases). Germline CDR1 SNHLY, CDR2 FYNNEI. The CDR3 is 14 residues long. Trimming removed 5 bases at V and 5 bases at J, with 13 bases between. CDR3 coding DNA: TGTGCCAGCAGTCTGGGGCAGAAAGATCAGCCCCAGCATTTT. The encoded protein is CASSLGQKDQPQHF.

The gene calls are TRBV7-8 and TRBJ2-5, with a tentative D call TRBD2 (7 bases). This CDR3 has 13 amino acids. V lost 6 bases and J 7 bases, leaving 15 bases between the germline ends. The germline gives CDR1 SGHVS, CDR2 FQNEAQ. The CDR3, as DNA: TGTGCCAGCAGGAGGGGGGGGAACTGGACCCAGTACTTC. This encodes CASRRGGNWTQYF. Based on the CDR3 plus reference TRBV7-8 and TRBJ2-5, the full variable domain is GAGVSQSPRYKVAKRGQDVALRCDPISGHVSLFWYQQALGQGPEFLTYFQNEAQLDKSGLPSDRFFAERPEGSVSTLKIQRTQQEDSAVYLCASRRGGNWTQYFGPGTRLLVL.

There are a few counts of this clone. The genes are TRBV28 and TRBJ2-7; TRBD1 or TRBD2 may be the D gene (6 bases each). This CDR3 has 12 amino acids. The V end was cut by 7 bases, the J end by 7 bases, with 14 bases between. Germline-derived CDR1 and CDR2 are MDHEN and SYDVKM. The CDR3 reads CASTPGAGEQYF. The CDR3 nucleotides are TGTGCCAGCACCCCAGGGGCGGGGGAGCAGTACTTC.

The rearrangement joins TRBV5-4 to TRBJ2-7; 13 nucleotides agree with TRBD2. The length of the CDR3 is 16 residues. The germline V gene encodes CDR1 SGHNT and CDR2 YYREEE (reference sequence). The ends lost 4 bases at V and 2 bases at J; junction bases unmatched: 6. CDR3 amino acids: CASSPAGTSGTYEQYF. CDR3 nucleotide sequence: TGTGCCAGCAGCCCGGCCGGGACTAGCGGGACCTACGAGCAGTACTTC. Filled out from reference TRBV5-4 and TRBJ2-7, the complete variable domain reads ETGVTQSPTHLIKTRGQQVTLRCSSQSGHNTVSWYQQALGQGPQFIFQYYREEENGRGNFPPRFSGLQFPNYSSELNVNALELDDSALYLCASSPAGTSGTYEQYFGPGTRLTVT.

The V gene is TRBV11-2, the J gene TRBJ2-1; TRBD2 agrees at 7 bases. Germline V gene lookup returns CDR1 SGHAT and CDR2 FQNNGV. This CDR3 contains 16 residues. The trim removed 5 bases at V and 0 bases at J, leaving 7 bases unmatched. This CDR3 is CASSPTLASSYNEQFF. The CDR3 DNA reads TGTGCCAGCAGCCCAACACTAGCGTCCTCCTACAATGAGCAGTTCTTC.

The chain has TRBV5-1 and TRBJ2-7, with 9 bases lining up with TRBD2. Germline loops: CDR1 SGHRS, CDR2 YFSETQ. The junction had 8 bases not matched to a gene; V was cut back by 4 bases and J by 6 bases. This CDR3 has 14 amino acids. The CDR3 is CASSVASGDSEQYF. CDR3 nucleotides: TGCGCCAGCAGCGTCGCTAGCGGGGATTCCGAGCAGTACTTC.

This clone was seen only once. The V call is TRBV7-3, the J call TRBJ2-5; the D gene is possibly TRBD2 (6 bases). The CDR3 runs to 15 residues. From germline, CDR1 is SGHTA and CDR2 FQGTGA. Trimming removed 2 bases at V and 4 bases at J, with 14 bases between. In DNA, the CDR3 is TGTGCCAGCAGCTTATATGGGAGGCCGGGAGAGACCCAGTACTTC. Translated, it gives CASSLYGRPGETQYF.

The V gene is TRBV18, the J gene TRBJ1-5, with 7 nucleotides matching TRBD1. V was clipped by 2 bases and J by 2 bases; unmatched bases: 6. Germline V gene sequence: CDR1 KGHSH, CDR2 LQKENI. The CDR3 length is 16 residues. The CDR3 coding sequence is TGTGCCAGCTCACCAGGGAGACAGGGAGGCAATCAGCCCCAGCATTTT. The encoded protein is CASSPGRQGGNQPQHF.

The V and J genes are TRBV4-2 and TRBJ2-3, with D unclear. The CDR3 length is 18 residues. V shed 4 bases and J shed 0 bases, with 20 bases lying between them. Germline assignment: CDR1 LGHNA and CDR2 YNFKEQ. The CDR3 DNA reads TGTGCCAGCAGCCTAACTTTCTCCTTTACTGAGAGCACAGATACGCAGTATTTT. Its protein product is CASSLTFSFTESTDTQYF.